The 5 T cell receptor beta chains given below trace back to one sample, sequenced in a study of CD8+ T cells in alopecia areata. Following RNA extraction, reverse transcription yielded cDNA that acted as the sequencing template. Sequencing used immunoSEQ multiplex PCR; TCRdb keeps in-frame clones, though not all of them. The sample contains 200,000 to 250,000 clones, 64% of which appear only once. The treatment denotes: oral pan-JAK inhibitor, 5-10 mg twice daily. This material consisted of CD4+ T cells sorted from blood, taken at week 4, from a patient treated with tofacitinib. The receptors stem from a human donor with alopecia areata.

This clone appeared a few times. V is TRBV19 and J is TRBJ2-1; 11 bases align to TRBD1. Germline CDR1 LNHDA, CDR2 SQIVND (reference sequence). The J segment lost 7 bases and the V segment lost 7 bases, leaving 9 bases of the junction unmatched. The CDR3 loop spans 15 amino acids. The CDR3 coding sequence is TGTGCCAGTACCCCCCCCGGACAGGGGGCTAATGAGCAGTTCTTC. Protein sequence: CASTPPGQGANEQFF.

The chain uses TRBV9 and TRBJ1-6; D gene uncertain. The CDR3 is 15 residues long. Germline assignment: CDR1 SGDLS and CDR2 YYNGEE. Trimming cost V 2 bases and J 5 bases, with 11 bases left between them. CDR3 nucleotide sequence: TGTGCCAGCAGCGTCTCTGGAGGTCATAATTCACCCCTCCACTTT. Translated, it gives CASSVSGGHNSPLHF.

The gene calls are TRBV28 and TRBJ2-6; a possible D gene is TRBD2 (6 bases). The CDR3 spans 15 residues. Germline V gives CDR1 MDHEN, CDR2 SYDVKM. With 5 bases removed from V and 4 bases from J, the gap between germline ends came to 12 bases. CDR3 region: CASSPPGAGANVLTF. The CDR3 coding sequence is TGTGCCAGCAGTCCTCCGGGAGCCGGGGCCAACGTCCTGACTTTC.

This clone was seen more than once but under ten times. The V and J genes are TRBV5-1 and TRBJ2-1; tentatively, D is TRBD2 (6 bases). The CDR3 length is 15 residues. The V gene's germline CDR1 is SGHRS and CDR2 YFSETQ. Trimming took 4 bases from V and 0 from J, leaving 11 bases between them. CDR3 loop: CASSPEGSSYNEQFF. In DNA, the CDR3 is TGCGCCAGCAGCCCGGAGGGGAGCTCCTACAATGAGCAGTTCTTC. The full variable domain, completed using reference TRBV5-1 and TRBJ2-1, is KAGVTQTPRYLIKTRGQQVTLSCSPISGHRSVSWYQQTPGQGLQFLFEYFSETQRNKGNFPGRFSGRQFSNSRSEMNVSTLELGDSALYLCASSPEGSSYNEQFFGPGTRLTVL.

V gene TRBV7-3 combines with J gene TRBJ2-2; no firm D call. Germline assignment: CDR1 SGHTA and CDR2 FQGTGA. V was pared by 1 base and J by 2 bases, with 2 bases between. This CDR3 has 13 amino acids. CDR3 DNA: TGTGCCAGCAGCTTAATCAACACCGGGGAGCTGTTTTTT. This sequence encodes CASSLINTGELFF. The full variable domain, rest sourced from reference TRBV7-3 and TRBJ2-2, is GAGVSQTPSNKVTEKGKYVELRCDPISGHTALYWYRQSLGQGPEFLIYFQGTGAADDSGLPNDRFFAVRPEGSVSTLKIQRTERGDSAVYLCASSLINTGELFFGEGSRLTVL.